Shown below are 16 T cell receptor beta chains from a single sample sequenced in a study of shared T cell receptors in the human thymus. TCRdb's copy holds only in-frame clones and misses some; the assay was immunoSEQ multiplex PCR. The sample has approximately 580,000 clones; around 82% are singletons. The sample was also linked to a second study, of human thymus T cells.

Source material: thymocytes. These receptor sequences come from a boy in the first two years of life with a congenital heart defect.

V gene TRBV5-1 combines with J gene TRBJ2-1; 8 bases match TRBD1. Germline V gene sequence: CDR1 SGHRS, CDR2 YFSETQ. V shed 4 bases and J 3 bases; nucleotides not matched to a gene: 6. The CDR3 runs to 15 residues. CDR3 DNA sequence: TGCGCCAGCAGCCCCGGGACAGGAGACTACAATGAGCAGTTCTTC. It specifies CASSPGTGDYNEQFF.

This chain uses TRBV30 with TRBJ1-2; 9 bases fit TRBD1. Germline CDR1 is GTSNPN and CDR2 is SVGIG (reference sequence). Losses at the gene ends were 3 bases for V and 8 bases for J; bases not matched to a gene: 7. The CDR3 runs 13 residues. The CDR3 DNA follows: TGTGCCTGGAGATATAACAGGGGGCGAGGCTACACCTTC. Residues: CAWRYNRGRGYTF.

V and J are TRBV25-1 and TRBJ2-2; D is possibly TRBD2 (6 bases). Germline lookup yields CDR1 MGHDK and CDR2 SYGVNS. Trimming stripped 4 bases from V and 6 bases from J, with 18 bases between. This CDR3 has 16 residues. CDR3 protein: CASSGVNGGRAGELFF. CDR3 DNA: TGTGCCAGCAGTGGAGTAAACGGGGGAAGGGCCGGGGAGCTGTTTTTT.

This clone was recorded a few times. The V call is TRBV28, the J call TRBJ1-4; 10 bases map to TRBD1. Looked up from germline, CDR1 is MDHEN and CDR2 is SYDVKM. This CDR3 is built from 16 residues. V lost 10 bases to trimming and J lost 0 bases; unmatched junction nucleotides: 8. The CDR3 sequence: CATADRGNATNEKLFF. The CDR3 DNA follows: TGTGCCACCGCGGACAGGGGGAATGCAACTAATGAAAAACTGTTTTTT.

The rearrangement links TRBV6-5 to TRBJ1-5; D might be TRBD1 (5 bases). Germline CDR1 and CDR2: MNHEY and SVGAGI. The germline V and J ends were trimmed by 7 bases and 5 bases, with 15 bases remaining between them. This CDR3 comprises 14 residues. The CDR3 DNA is TGTGCCAGCAATCCGCCCCCAGGGTATCAGCCCCAGCATTTT. The encoded protein is CASNPPPGYQPQHF.

The CDR3 DNA reads TGTGCCAGCAGCTTAGAAAAATCGGGGGGAAACACCATATATTTT. It yields the protein CASSLEKSGGNTIYF. V is TRBV11-2 and J is TRBJ1-3, with no clear D. The germline V gene has CDR1 SGHAT and CDR2 FQNNGV. V was shortened by 0 bases and J by 4 bases, with 10 bases between the two germline ends. There are 15 residues in the CDR3.

This chain links TRBV4-3 with TRBJ2-7; D is uncertain. V was cut by 2 bases and J by 2 bases, with 13 bases left in between. CDR3 length: 15 residues. Germline V gives CDR1 LGHNA, CDR2 YSLEER. The CDR3 bases are TGCGCCAGCAGCCAAAACCTATGGGCCGCCTACGAGCAGTACTTC. Translating gives CASSQNLWAAYEQYF.

The chain has TRBV6-4 and TRBJ2-3, with TRBD2 matching over 11 bases. The V and J ends lost 0 bases and 6 bases, in that order; junction bases with no gene match: 8. The CDR3 totals 17 residues. CDR1 MRHNA and CDR2 SNTAGT come from the germline V gene. CDR3 residues: CASSDSHSGRATDTQYF. The CDR3 nucleotides are TGTGCCAGCAGTGACTCCCATAGCGGGAGGGCCACCGATACGCAGTATTTT.

The chain joins TRBV25-1 to TRBJ2-3; tentatively, D is TRBD1 (6 bases). Germline CDR1 reads MGHDK; CDR2 reads SYGVNS. Between the trimmed V and J ends, which lost 10 bases and 2 bases, there was a span of 13 bases. The CDR3 has 13 amino acids. CDR3 region: CATNRQVTDTQYF. CDR3 DNA sequence: TGTGCCACCAATCGACAGGTCACAGATACGCAGTATTTT.

This clone turned up a few times. The gene calls are TRBV19 and TRBJ2-3, with 7 nucleotides matching TRBD1. From germline, CDR1 is LNHDA and CDR2 SQIVND (reference sequence). The V segment lost 4 bases and the J segment 6 bases; nucleotides outside the gene matches: 4. This CDR3 is built from 13 residues. The CDR3 coding sequence is TGTGCCAGTAGTACTACAGGGGCGGATACGCAGTATTTT. Translated, it gives CASSTTGADTQYF.

CDR3: CATSRHPVPRGSTLTDTQYF. The CDR3 DNA follows: TGTGCCACCAGCAGACATCCCGTACCTAGAGGCTCGACTTTAACAGATACGCAGTATTTT. The chain uses TRBV15 and TRBJ2-3; no firm D call. The germline V and J ends were trimmed by 2 bases and 3 bases, with 27 bases remaining between them. CDR1 is LNHNV and CDR2 is YYDKDF in the germline V gene (reference sequence). CDR3 length: 20 amino acids. Together with reference TRBV15 and TRBJ2-3, the CDR3 gives the full variable domain: DAMVIQNPRYQVTQFGKPVTLSCSQTLNHNVMYWYQQKSSQAPKLLFHYYDKDFNNEADTPDNFQSRRPNTSFCFLDIRSPGLGDTAMYLCATSRHPVPRGSTLTDTQYFGPGTRLTVL.

Details on this clone: A junction boundary mismatches the germline segment, possibly from a read error. V gene TRBV7-7 combines with J gene TRBJ2-7, with a tentative D call TRBD1 (5 bases). The CDR3 loop spans 13 amino acids. CDR1 is SSHAT and CDR2 is FNYEAQ in the germline V gene (reference sequence). The CDR3 sequence is CASSLRQGHEQYF. The CDR3 coding sequence is TGTGCTAGCAGCTTAAGGCAGGGCCACGAGCAGTACTTC.

The chain recombines TRBV4-1 with TRBJ1-2, with D possibly being TRBD1 (6 bases). Germline loops: CDR1 MGHRA, CDR2 YSYEKL. V was cut by 0 bases and J by 3 bases, with 11 bases left in between. The CDR3 contains 15 residues. CDR3 DNA: TGCGCCAGCAGCCAAGATTCGGCAGGGGACTATGGCTACACCTTC. Translated, it gives CASSQDSAGDYGYTF.

Here the CDR3 reads CASSPQGRPTGVLTF. The CDR3 bases are TGTGCCAGCAGCCCACAGGGGCGTCCCACTGGCGTCCTGACTTTC. The rearrangement joins TRBV11-1 to TRBJ2-6, with 7 bases aligning to TRBD1. This CDR3 spans 15 amino acids. Germline V gene lookup returns CDR1 SGHAT and CDR2 FQDESV (reference sequence). The V and J ends lost 5 bases and 12 bases, in that order; junction bases with no gene match: 13.

This chain uses TRBV4-3 with TRBJ2-1, with TRBD1 matching over 11 bases. The germline gives CDR1 LGHNA, CDR2 YSLEER. The CDR3 covers 15 residues. J was trimmed by 8 bases and V by 4 bases; bases with no gene match: 7. The chain's CDR3 is CASSLRTGGIDEQFF. The DNA of the CDR3 is TGCGCCAGCAGCCTCCGGACAGGGGGCATCGATGAGCAGTTCTTC.

This clone has only a few counts. The chain uses TRBV7-8 and TRBJ1-5, with 8 bases lining up with TRBD1. Germline trimming cut 5 bases from V and 0 bases from J; bases unmatched to any gene: 18. Germline V gives CDR1 SGHVS, CDR2 FQNEAQ. CDR3 length equals 20 residues. The CDR3 DNA sequence: TGTGCCAGCAGCCCAGGGGCAGGGGGCGCGTTCCCAGCTAGCAATCAGCCCCAGCATTTT. Its protein is CASSPGAGGAFPASNQPQHF.